Detailed here is one T cell receptor beta chain. These data are taken from a study of blood T cell repertoires in COVID-19. Background on the study: Whether acute or convalescent, the COVID-19 samples came from the United States, Italy and Spain. PBMCs, B-cell-depleted T cells, or T cells were the source of the cDNA or gDNA that made up the material.

Per the original data handling: Amplified reference gene primers provided the basis for estimating nucleated cell counts. Generated by immunoSEQ multiplex PCR, the TCRdb table keeps only in-frame clones and is missing some. That table is the source of V, J and clone size, and D and trimming were worked out from the DNA. Of about 140,000 clones in the sample, roughly 84% were seen once. This CDR3 has 15 amino acids. V was clipped by 5 bases and J by 4 bases; unmatched bases: 4. Germline V gene sequence: CDR1 LNHDA, CDR2 SQIVND (reference sequence). This clonotype was sampled from a woman aged 55-69 years with acute or convalescent COVID-19. This chain joins TRBV19 and TRBJ1-5, with 11 bases identical to TRBD1. Sequencing was carried out using peripheral blood. CDR3 residues: CASSQGTGGNQPQHF. In DNA, the CDR3 is TGTGCCAGTAGTCAAGGGACAGGGGGGAATCAGCCCCAGCATTTT.